A single T cell receptor beta chain is shown here with its context. Its cognate antigen is unknown. TCRdb itself ran the multiplex PCR reads through MiXCR, one entry per CDR3 protein. The data hold about 180,000 distinct CDR3 sequences, with approximately 30% observed a single time. Germline-derived CDR1 and CDR2 are SGHAT and FQNNGV. The CDR3 has 15 amino acids. The V gene end was trimmed by 2 bases and the J gene end by 5 bases; junction bases not matched to a gene: 5. Axillary draining lymph nodes of breast cancer patients supplied the node samples. This entry belongs to a study of breast tumors, draining lymph nodes, adjacent tissues. Overall study findings and caveats: Tumor and nontumor repertoires were significantly more similar in luminal-like than in basal-like breast cancer. Tumors had less TCR diversity than lymph nodes, more than nontumor tissue.

This clonotype was obtained from a female donor with breast cancer. Some clones in this sample may be carry-over from other donors' samples. The rearrangement uses TRBV11-2 and TRBJ1-4, with 7 bases that match TRBD1. Sequencing input: axillary lymph node tissue. CDR3 residues: CASSLSGTANEKLFF. The CDR3 DNA reads as TGTGCCAGCAGCTTAAGTGGGACAGCCAATGAAAAACTGTTTTTT.